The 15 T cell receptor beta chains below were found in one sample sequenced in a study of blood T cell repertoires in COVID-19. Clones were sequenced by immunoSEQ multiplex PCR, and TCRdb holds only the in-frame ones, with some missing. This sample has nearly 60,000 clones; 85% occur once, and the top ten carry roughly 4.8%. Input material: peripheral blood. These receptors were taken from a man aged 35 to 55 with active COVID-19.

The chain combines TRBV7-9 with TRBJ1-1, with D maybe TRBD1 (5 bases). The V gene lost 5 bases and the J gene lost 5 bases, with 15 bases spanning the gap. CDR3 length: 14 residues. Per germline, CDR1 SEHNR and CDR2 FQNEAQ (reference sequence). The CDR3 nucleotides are TGTGCCAGCAGCCATATACAGGTGACAACTGAAGCTTTCTTT. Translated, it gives CASSHIQVTTEAFF. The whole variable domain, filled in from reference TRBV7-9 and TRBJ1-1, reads DTGVSQNPRHKITKRGQNVTFRCDPISEHNRLYWYRQTLGQGPEFLTYFQNEAQLEKSRLLSDRFSAERPKGSFSTLEIQRTEQGDSAMYLCASSHIQVTTEAFFGQGTRLTVV.

The CDR3 DNA reads TGTGCCAGCAGCCAAGGGGGGGCCGGCGAGCAGTACTTC. It encodes CASSQGGAGEQYF. The V call is TRBV11-3, the J call TRBJ2-7, with D possibly TRBD2 on 7 matching bases. Germline V lookup: CDR1 SGHNT, CDR2 YENEEA. This CDR3 contains 13 residues. The V end was cut by 5 bases, the J end by 6 bases, with 14 bases between.

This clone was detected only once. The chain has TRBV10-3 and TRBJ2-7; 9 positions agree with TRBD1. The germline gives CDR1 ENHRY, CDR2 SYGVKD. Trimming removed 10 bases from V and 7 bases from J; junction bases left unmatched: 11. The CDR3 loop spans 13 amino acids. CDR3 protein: CATARDRVREQYF. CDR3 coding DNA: TGTGCCACTGCTAGGGACAGGGTTCGGGAGCAGTACTTC.

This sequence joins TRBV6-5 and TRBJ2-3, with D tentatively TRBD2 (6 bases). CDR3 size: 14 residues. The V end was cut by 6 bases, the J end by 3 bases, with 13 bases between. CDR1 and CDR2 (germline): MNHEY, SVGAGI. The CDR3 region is CASRRDQLTDTQYF. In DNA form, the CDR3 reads TGTGCCAGCAGGCGGGACCAATTAACAGATACGCAGTATTTT.

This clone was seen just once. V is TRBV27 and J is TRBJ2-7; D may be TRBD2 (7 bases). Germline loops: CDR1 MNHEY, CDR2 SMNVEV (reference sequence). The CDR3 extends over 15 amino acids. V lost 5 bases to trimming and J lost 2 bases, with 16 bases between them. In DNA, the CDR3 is TGTGCCAGCAGTCCCATAAAGGGGGGGACCTACGAGCAGTACTTC. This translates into CASSPIKGGTYEQYF.

CDR3 bases: TGTGCCAGCAGCGCCGACGGAGATAATTCACCCCTCCACTTT. As protein: CASSADGDNSPLHF. The rearrangement uses TRBV11-3 and TRBJ1-6, with D hard to call. The V end was cut by 5 bases, the J end by 5 bases, with 10 bases between. There are 14 residues in the CDR3. Germline CDR1 SGHNT, CDR2 YENEEA.

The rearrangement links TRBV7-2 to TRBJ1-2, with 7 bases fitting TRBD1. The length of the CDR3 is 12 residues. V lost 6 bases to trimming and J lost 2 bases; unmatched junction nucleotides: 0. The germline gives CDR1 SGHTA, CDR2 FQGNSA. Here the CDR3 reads CASRGQNYGYTF. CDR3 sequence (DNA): TGTGCCAGCAGGGGACAGAACTATGGCTACACCTTC.

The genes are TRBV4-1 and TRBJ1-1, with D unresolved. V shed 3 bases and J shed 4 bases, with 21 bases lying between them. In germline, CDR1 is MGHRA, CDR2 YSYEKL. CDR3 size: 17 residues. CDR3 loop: CASSHAIGRTKGTEAFF. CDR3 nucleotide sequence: TGCGCCAGCAGCCATGCTATAGGGAGGACTAAGGGCACTGAAGCTTTCTTT.

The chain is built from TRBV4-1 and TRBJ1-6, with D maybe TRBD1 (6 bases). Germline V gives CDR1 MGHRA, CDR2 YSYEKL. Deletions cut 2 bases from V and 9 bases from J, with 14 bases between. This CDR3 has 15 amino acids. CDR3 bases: TGCGCCAGCAGCCAACACGACAGGCACCCTTCACCCCTCCACTTT. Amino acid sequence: CASSQHDRHPSPLHF.

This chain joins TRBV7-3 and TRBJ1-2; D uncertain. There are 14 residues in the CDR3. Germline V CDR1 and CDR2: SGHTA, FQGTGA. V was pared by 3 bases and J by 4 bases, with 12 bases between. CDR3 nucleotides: TGTGCCAGCAGCTTGAACAGTGTTAGCTATGGCTACACCTTC. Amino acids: CASSLNSVSYGYTF.

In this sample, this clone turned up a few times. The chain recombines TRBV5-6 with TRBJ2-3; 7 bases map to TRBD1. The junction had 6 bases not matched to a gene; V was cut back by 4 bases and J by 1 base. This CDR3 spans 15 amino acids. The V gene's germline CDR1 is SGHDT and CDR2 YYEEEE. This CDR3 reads CASSRDRVGTDTQYF. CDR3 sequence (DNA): TGTGCCAGCAGCCGTGACAGGGTGGGCACAGATACGCAGTATTTT.

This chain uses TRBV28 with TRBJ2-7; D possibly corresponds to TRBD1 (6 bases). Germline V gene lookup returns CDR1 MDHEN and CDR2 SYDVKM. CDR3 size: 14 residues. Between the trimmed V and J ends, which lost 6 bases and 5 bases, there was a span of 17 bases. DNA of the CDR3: TGTGCCAGCAGCGCGAGGGCCAGGGGAAACGAGCAGTACTTC. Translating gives CASSARARGNEQYF.

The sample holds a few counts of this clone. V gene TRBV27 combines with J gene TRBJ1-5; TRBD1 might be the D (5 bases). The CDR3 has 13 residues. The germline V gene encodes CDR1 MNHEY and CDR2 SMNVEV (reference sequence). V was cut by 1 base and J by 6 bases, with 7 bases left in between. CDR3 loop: CASSLYRSQPQHF. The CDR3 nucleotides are TGTGCCAGCAGTTTATACAGGTCTCAGCCCCAGCATTTT.

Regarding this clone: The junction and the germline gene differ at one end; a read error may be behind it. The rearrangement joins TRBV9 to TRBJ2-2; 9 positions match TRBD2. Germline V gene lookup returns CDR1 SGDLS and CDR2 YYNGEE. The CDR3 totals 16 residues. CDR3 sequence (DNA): TGTGCCCGCAGCCCGCGGGGGCGGGAGGGGACCGGGGAGCTGTTTTTT. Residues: CARSPRGREGTGELFF.

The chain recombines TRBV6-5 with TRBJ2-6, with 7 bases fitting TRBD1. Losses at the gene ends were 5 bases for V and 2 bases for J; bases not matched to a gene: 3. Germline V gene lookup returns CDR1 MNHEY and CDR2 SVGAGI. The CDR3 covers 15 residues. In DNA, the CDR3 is TGTGCCAGCAGTACCAGGGGGACTGGGGCCAACGTCCTGACTTTC. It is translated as CASSTRGTGANVLTF.